The rows below give T cell receptor beta chains drawn from one sample of a study of control samples from healthy donors and cancer patients. The method was immunoSEQ multiplex PCR; TCRdb's version includes in-frame clones alone and lacks a portion of them. Its clone listing holds 150,000 to 200,000 clones. Input material: blood. Receptors were obtained from a woman younger than 45 in good health. The CDR3 runs from the conserved cysteine through the conserved F or W. Fields, in order: D gene, V gene, J gene, CDR3 protein, CDR3 DNA. The D gene is left open where the match is weak.

>.|TRBV12-3/TRBV12-4|TRBJ1-1
CASSIGLNTEAFF
TGTGCCAGCAGTATAGGGCTGAACACTGAAGCTTTCTTT
>TRBD1|TRBV6-5|TRBJ2-5
CASSHDRVRETQYF
TGTGCCAGCAGTCATGACAGGGTGCGAGAGACCCAGTACTTC
>.|TRBV13|TRBJ2-3
CASSSGSLSYTQYF
TGTGCCAGCAGCTCCGGGTCACTAAGTTATACGCAGTATTTT
>.|TRBV19|TRBJ2-4
CASTPNLAKNIQYF
TGTGCCAGTACCCCTAATTTAGCCAAAAACATTCAGTACTTC
>.|TRBV4-2|TRBJ1-3
CASSQDSGSGNTIYF
TGTGCCAGCAGCCAAGATAGTGGCAGTGGAAACACCATATATTTT
>.|TRBV28|TRBJ1-2
CASSLPFNYGYTF
TGTGCCAGCAGTCTGCCATTTAACTATGGCTACACCTTC
>.|TRBV6-6|TRBJ2-7
CARKASSSYEQYF
TGTGCCAGGAAGGCTTCCTCCTCCTACGAGCAGTACTTC
>.|TRBV5-4|TRBJ1-1
CASSLGGGTEAFF
TGTGCCAGCAGCTTGGGGGGGGGCACTGAAGCTTTCTTT
>.|TRBV6-5|TRBJ1-1
CASSYSGVLTEAFF
TGTGCCAGCAGTTACTCGGGGGTCCTCACTGAAGCTTTCTTT
>TRBD1|TRBV15|TRBJ2-2
CATSKWDSFSGGNTGELFF
TGTGCCACCAGCAAGTGGGACAGCTTCTCTGGAGGGAACACCGGGGAGCTGTTTTTT
>TRBD2|TRBV9|TRBJ2-2
CASSETAGGNTGELFF
TGTGCCAGCAGCGAGACAGCGGGGGGAAACACCGGGGAGCTGTTTTTT
>.|TRBV24-1|TRBJ2-3
CATSGTDTQYF
TGTGCCACCAGCGGAACAGATACGCAGTATTTT
>.|TRBV6-5|TRBJ1-5
CASSYSIRGDQPQHF
TGTGCCAGCAGTTACTCGATTCGGGGGGATCAGCCCCAGCATTTT
>TRBD1|TRBV19|TRBJ1-6
CASSIPRGSSYNSPLHF
TGTGCCAGTAGTATACCCAGGGGGAGCTCCTATAATTCACCCCTCCACTTT
>TRBD1|TRBV5-1|TRBJ2-5
CASSLGDRGPETQYF
TGCGCCAGCAGCTTGGGGGACAGGGGACCAGAGACCCAGTACTTC
>.|TRBV3-1/TRBV3-2|TRBJ2-2
CASEYGPGELFF
TGTGCCAGCGAGTATGGGCCCGGGGAGCTGTTTTTT
>.|TRBV6-1|TRBJ1-3
CASSDGTVNTIYF
TGTGCCAGCAGTGACGGGACGGTAAACACCATATATTTT
>.|TRBV5-6|TRBJ1-1
CASSGPMEAFF
TGTGCCAGCAGCGGCCCCATGGAAGCTTTCTTT
>.|TRBV18|TRBJ2-2
CASSPKQTGELFF
TGTGCCAGCTCACCAAAGCAGACCGGGGAGCTGTTTTTT
>TRBD2|TRBV12-3/TRBV12-4|TRBJ2-7
CASSLQPGGEQYF
TGTGCCAGCAGTTTACAACCGGGGGGCGAGCAGTACTTC
>.|TRBV25-1|TRBJ1-1
CASSETQQVTQAFF
TGTGCCAGCAGTGAAACCCAGCAGGTTACTCAAGCTTTCTTT
>.|TRBV19|TRBJ1-4
CASSIAGRTNEKLFF
TGTGCCAGTAGTATAGCAGGGCGAACTAATGAAAAACTGTTTTTT
>TRBD1|TRBV4-1|TRBJ2-1
CASSQGQGSNEQFF
TGCGCCAGCAGCCAAGGACAGGGGTCGAATGAGCAGTTCTTC
>.|TRBV6-1|TRBJ1-6
CASGGGTALLRWSPLHF
TGTGCCAGCGGTGGGGGGACCGCTCTCCTCCGTTGGTCACCCCTCCACTTT
>.|TRBV29-1|TRBJ1-1
CSVVGGDWAEAFF
TGCAGCGTTGTGGGGGGCGATTGGGCTGAAGCTTTCTTT